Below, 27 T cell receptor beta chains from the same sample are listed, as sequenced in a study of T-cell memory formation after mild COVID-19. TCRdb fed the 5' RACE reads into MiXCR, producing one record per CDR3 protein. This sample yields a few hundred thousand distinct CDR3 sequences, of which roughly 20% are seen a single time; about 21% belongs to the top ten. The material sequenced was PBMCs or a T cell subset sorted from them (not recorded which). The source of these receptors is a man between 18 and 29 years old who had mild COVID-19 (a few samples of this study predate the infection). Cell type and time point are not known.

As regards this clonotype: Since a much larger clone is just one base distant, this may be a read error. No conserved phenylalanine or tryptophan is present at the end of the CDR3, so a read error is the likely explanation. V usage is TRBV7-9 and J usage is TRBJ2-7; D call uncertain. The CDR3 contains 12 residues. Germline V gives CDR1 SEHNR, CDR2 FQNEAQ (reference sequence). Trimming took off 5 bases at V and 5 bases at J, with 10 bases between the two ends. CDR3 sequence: CASSLLAHEQYY. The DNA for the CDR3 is TGTGCCAGCAGCCTACTTGCGCACGAGCAGTACTAC.

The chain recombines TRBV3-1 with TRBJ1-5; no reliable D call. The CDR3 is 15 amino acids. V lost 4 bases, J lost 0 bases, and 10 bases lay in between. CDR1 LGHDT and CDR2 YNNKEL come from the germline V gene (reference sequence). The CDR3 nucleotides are TGTGCCAGCAGCCCAAGACCCTATAGCAATCAGCCCCAGCATTTT. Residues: CASSPRPYSNQPQHF.

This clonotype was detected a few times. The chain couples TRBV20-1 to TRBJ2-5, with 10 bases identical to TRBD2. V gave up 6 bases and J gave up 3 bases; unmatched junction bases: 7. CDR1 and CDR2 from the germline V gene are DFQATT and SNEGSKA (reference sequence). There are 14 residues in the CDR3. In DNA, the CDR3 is TGCAGTGCAACCTATAGCGGGGGGAAAGAGACCCAGTACTTC. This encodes CSATYSGGKETQYF.

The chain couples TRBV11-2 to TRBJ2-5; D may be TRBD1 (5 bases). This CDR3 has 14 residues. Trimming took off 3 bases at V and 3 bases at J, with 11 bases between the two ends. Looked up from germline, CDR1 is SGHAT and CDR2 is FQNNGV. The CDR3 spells CASSFKPREETQYF. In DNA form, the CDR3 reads TGTGCCAGCAGCTTCAAGCCCAGGGAAGAGACCCAGTACTTC.

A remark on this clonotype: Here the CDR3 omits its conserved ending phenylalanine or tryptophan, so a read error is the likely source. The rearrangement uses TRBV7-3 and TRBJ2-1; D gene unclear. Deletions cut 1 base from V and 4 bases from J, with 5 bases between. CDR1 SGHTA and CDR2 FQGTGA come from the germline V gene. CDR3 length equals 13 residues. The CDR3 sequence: CASSLKEYNEQFL. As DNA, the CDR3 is TGTGCCAGCAGCTTAAAAGAGTACAATGAGCAGTTCTTG.

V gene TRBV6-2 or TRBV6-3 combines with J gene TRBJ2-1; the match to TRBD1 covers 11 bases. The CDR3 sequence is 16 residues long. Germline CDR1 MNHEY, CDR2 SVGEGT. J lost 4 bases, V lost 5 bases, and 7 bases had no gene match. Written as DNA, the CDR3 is TGTGCCAGCAGTCGACCCGGGACAGGGGGTTACAATGAGCAGTTCTTC. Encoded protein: CASSRPGTGGYNEQFF.

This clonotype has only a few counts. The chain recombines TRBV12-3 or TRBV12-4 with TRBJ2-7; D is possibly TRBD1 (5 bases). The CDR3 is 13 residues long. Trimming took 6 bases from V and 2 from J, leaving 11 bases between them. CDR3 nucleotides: TGTGCCAGCAGCCGTGACAGCGCCTACGAGCAGTACTTC. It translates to CASSRDSAYEQYF.

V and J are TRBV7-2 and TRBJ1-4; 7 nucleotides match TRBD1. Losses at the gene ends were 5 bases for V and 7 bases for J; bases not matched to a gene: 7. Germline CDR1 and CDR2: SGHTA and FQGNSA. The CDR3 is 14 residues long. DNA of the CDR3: TGTGCCAGCAGCCCCGCAGGGGGAGGTGAAAAACTGTTTTTT. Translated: CASSPAGGGEKLFF.

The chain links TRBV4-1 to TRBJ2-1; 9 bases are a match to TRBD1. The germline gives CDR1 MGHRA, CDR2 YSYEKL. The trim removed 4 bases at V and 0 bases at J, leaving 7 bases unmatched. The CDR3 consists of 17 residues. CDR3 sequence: CASSRSGTGSSYNEQFF. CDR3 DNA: TGCGCCAGCAGCCGATCCGGGACAGGGTCCTCCTACAATGAGCAGTTCTTC.

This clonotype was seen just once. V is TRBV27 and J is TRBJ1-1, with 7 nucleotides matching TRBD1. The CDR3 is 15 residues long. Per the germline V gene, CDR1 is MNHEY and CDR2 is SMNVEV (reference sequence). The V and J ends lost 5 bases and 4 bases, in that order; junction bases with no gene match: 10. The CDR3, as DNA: TGTGCCAGCAGTCCTTCGACAGGGTGGGGCACTGAAGCTTTCTTT. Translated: CASSPSTGWGTEAFF.

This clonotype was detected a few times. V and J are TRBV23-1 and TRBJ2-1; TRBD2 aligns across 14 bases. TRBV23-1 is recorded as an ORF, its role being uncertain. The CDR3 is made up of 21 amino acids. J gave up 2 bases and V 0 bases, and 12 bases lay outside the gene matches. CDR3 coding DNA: TGCGCCAGCAGTCAATCTTCCCAACCGGGACTAGCGGGGGTTCCCTACAATGAGCAGTTCTTC. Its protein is CASSQSSQPGLAGVPYNEQFF.

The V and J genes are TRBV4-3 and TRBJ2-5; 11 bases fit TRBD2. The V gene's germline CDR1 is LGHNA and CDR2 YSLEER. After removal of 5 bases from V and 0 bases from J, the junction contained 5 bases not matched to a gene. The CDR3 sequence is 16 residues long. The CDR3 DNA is TGCGCCAGCAGCGAGCTAGCGGGGGGTTACCAAGAGACCCAGTACTTC. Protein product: CASSELAGGYQETQYF.

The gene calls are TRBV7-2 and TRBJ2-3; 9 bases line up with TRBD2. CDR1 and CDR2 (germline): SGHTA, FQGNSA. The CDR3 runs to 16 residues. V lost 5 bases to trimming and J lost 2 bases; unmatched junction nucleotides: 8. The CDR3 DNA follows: TGTGCCAGCAGCCTGATAGCGGGGGTCACCACAGATACGCAGTATTTT. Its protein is CASSLIAGVTTDTQYF.

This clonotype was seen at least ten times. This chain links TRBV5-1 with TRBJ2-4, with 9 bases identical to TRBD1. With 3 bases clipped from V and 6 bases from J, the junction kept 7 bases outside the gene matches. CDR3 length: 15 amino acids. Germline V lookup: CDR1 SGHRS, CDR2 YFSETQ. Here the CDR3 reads CASSSGTGKRNIQYF. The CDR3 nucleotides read TGCGCCAGCAGCTCGGGGACAGGGAAGAGAAACATTCAGTACTTC.

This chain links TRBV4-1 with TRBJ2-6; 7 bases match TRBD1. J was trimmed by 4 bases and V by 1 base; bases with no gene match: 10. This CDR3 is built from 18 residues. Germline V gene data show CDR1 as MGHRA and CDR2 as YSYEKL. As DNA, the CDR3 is TGCGCCAGCAGCCAAGGGACAGGACTTTCGGTCGGGGCCAACGTCCTGACTTTC. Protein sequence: CASSQGTGLSVGANVLTF.

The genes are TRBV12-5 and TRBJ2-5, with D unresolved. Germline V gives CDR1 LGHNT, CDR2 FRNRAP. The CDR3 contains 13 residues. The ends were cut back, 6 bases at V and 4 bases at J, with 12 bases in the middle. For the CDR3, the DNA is TGTGCTAGTGGGGCCCGAAATCGAGAGACCCAGTACTTC. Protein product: CASGARNRETQYF.

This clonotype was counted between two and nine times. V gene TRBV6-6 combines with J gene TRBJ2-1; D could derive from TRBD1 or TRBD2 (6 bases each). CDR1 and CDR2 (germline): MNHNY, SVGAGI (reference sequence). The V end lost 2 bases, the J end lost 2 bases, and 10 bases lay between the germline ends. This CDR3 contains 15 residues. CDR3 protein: CASSYRGGPYNEQFF. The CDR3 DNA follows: TGTGCCAGCAGTTACCGAGGGGGGCCCTACAATGAGCAGTTCTTC.

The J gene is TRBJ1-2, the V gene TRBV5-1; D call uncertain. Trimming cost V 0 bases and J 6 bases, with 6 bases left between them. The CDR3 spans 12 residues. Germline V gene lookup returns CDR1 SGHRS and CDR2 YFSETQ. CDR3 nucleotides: TGCGCCAGCAGCTTGGCCGGGGATGGCTACACCTTC. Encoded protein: CASSLAGDGYTF.

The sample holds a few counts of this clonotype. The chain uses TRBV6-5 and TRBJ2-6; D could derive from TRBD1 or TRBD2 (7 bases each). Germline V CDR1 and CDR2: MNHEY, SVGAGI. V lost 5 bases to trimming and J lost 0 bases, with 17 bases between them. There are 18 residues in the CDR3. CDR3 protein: CASSIRGGSTSGANVLTF. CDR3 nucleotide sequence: TGTGCCAGCAGTATCAGGGGGGGATCCACCTCTGGGGCCAACGTCCTGACTTTC.

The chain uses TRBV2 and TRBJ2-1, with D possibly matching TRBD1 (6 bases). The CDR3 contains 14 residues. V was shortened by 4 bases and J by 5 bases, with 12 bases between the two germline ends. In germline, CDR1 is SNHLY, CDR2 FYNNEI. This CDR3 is CASSVVQGNNEQFF. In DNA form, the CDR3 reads TGTGCCAGCAGTGTAGTCCAGGGGAACAATGAGCAGTTCTTC.

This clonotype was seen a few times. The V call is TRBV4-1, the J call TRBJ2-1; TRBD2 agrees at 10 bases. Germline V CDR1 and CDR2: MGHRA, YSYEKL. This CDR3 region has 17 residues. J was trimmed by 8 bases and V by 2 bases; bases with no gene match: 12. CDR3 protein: CASSQTAHQRGGHEQFF. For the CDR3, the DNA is TGCGCCAGCAGCCAAACGGCACATCAGCGGGGGGGTCATGAGCAGTTCTTC.

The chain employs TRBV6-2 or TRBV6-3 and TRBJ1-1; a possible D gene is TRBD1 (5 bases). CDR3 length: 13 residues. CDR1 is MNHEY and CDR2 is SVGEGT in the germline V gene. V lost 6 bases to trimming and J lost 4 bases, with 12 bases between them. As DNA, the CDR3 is TGTGCCAGCAGACGGGGCTGGGCCACTGAAGCTTTCTTT. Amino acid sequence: CASRRGWATEAFF.

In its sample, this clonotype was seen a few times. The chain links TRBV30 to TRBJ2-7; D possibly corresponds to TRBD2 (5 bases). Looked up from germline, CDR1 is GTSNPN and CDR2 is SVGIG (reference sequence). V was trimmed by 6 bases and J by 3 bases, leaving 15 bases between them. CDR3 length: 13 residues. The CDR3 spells CACQLSGYYEQYF. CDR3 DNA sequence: TGTGCCTGCCAACTAAGCGGTTACTACGAGCAGTACTTC.

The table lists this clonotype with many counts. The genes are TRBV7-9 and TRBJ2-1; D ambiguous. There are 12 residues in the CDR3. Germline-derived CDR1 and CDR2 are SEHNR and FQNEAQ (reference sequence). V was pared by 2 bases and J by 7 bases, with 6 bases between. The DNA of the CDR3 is TGTGCCAGCAGCTTATTAGTTAATGAGCAGTTCTTC. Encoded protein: CASSLLVNEQFF.

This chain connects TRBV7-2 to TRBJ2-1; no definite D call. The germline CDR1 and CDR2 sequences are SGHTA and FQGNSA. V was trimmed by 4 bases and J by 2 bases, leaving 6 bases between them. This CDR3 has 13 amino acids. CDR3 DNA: TGTGCCAGCAGCTCCTGGCCCTACAATGAGCAGTTCTTC. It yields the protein CASSSWPYNEQFF.

CDR3 coding DNA: TGTGCCAGCAGCGAAGCGGGGGCCTCCTACAATGAGCAGTTCTTC. Encoded protein: CASSEAGASYNEQFF. The V gene is TRBV7-3, the J gene TRBJ2-1; 8 bases are shared with TRBD2. After removal of 5 bases from V and 0 bases from J, the junction contained 3 bases not matched to a gene. The CDR3 runs 15 residues. Germline V gives CDR1 SGHTA, CDR2 FQGTGA.

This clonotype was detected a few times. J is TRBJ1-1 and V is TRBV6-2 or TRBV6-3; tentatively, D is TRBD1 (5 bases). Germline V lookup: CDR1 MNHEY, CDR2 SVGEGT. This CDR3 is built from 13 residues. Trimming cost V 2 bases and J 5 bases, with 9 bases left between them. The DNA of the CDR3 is TGTGCCAGCAGTTACGCAGGGAGGACTGAAGCTTTCTTT. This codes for CASSYAGRTEAFF.